Shown below are 28 T cell receptor beta chains from a single sample sequenced in a study of cytomegalovirus exposure and HLA in healthy donors. Use of 60 Vbeta and 13 Jbeta primers characterized the PCR. Assay: immunoSEQ multiplex PCR; the TCRdb copy retains only in-frame clones and omits some. The top ten hold 3.8% of the sample, which has some 93,000 clones, 82% seen once. Sequencing was done on a sample of PBMCs. These receptors all come from a man aged 50-60 years in good health and CMV-seronegative.

The chain is built from TRBV7-3 and TRBJ2-1; D uncertain. Trimming took 5 bases from V and 7 from J, leaving 9 bases between them. The CDR3 is made up of 12 amino acids. CDR1 SGHTA and CDR2 FQGTGA come from the germline V gene. CDR3 protein: CASSPARNEQFF. The DNA for the CDR3 is TGTGCCAGCAGCCCAGCTAGGAATGAGCAGTTCTTC.

The rearrangement uses TRBV15 and TRBJ2-3, with D perhaps TRBD2 (5 bases). The CDR3 is 15 residues long. Germline-derived CDR1 and CDR2 are LNHNV and YYDKDF (reference sequence). The V and J ends lost 1 base and 5 bases respectively, with 13 bases between them. The CDR3 loop is CATSRVRGSGDTQYF. The DNA for the CDR3 is TGTGCCACCAGCAGAGTCCGGGGTTCGGGAGATACGCAGTATTTT.

The chain has TRBV5-1 and TRBJ1-1; 7 nucleotides line up with TRBD1. The trim removed 0 bases at V and 5 bases at J, leaving 4 bases unmatched. Germline V gene data show CDR1 as SGHRS and CDR2 as YFSETQ. The CDR3 has 14 residues. This CDR3 is CASSLDAGGTEAFF. The CDR3 bases are TGCGCCAGCAGCTTGGATGCAGGGGGTACTGAAGCTTTCTTT.

CDR3 sequence reads: CASSSSGQGLNEQFF. The CDR3, as DNA: TGTGCCAGCAGCTCTTCTGGACAGGGTTTGAATGAGCAGTTCTTC. The rearrangement uses TRBV11-3 and TRBJ2-1, with 8 bases aligning to TRBD1. Germline trimming cut 4 bases from V and 7 bases from J; bases unmatched to any gene: 9. There are 15 residues in the CDR3. The germline gives CDR1 SGHNT, CDR2 YENEEA.

The chain recombines TRBV5-4 with TRBJ1-1, with D perhaps TRBD1 (5 bases). Trimming shortened V by 0 bases and J by 3 bases, and 12 bases separated the two germline ends. Germline values: CDR1 SGHNT, CDR2 YYREEE (reference sequence). The CDR3 has 15 residues. For the CDR3, the DNA is TGTGCCAGCAGCTTGGGCGGGCGGGGGGACACTGAAGCTTTCTTT. As protein: CASSLGGRGDTEAFF.

J is TRBJ2-5 and V is TRBV12-1; no check of the table's D call, TRBD1, against the DNA was made. TRBV12-1 has pseudogene status. This CDR3 contains 17 residues. This chain's CDR3 is CASSFQTGNEIKETQYF. The CDR3 bases are TGTGCCAGCAGCTTCCAGACAGGGAACGAAATAAAAGAGACCCAGTACTTC.

The chain has TRBV4-1 and TRBJ2-1; maybe TRBD2 (6 bases). Germline loops: CDR1 MGHRA, CDR2 YSYEKL. The CDR3 consists of 15 residues. V was clipped by 0 bases and J by 6 bases, with 12 bases between them. The CDR3 loop is CASSQDSGFGNEQFF. The DNA of the CDR3 is TGCGCCAGCAGCCAAGATAGCGGATTCGGCAATGAGCAGTTCTTC.

This rearrangement joins TRBV6-1 to TRBJ2-1, with unresolved D. Germline lookup yields CDR1 MNHNS and CDR2 SASEGT. The CDR3 loop spans 14 amino acids. Trimming removed 8 bases at V and 0 bases at J, with 11 bases between. The CDR3 loop is CASGYSSSYNEQFF. CDR3 coding DNA: TGTGCCAGCGGGTACAGCAGCTCCTACAATGAGCAGTTCTTC.

This clone was counted a single time. J is TRBJ1-3 and V is TRBV19; the D is unclear. V was clipped by 3 bases and J by 6 bases, with 18 bases between them. This CDR3 has 16 amino acids. In germline, CDR1 is LNHDA, CDR2 SQIVND (reference sequence). This chain's CDR3 is CASSMNGRHGLNTIYF. DNA for the CDR3: TGTGCCAGTAGTATGAATGGTCGACACGGATTAAACACCATATATTTT.

The gene calls are TRBV30 and TRBJ1-2; possibly TRBD1 for D (6 bases). The CDR3 has 14 residues. V lost 2 bases and J lost 7, with 17 bases in between. CDR1 and CDR2 from the germline V gene are GTSNPN and SVGIG (reference sequence). CDR3 nucleotides: TGTGCCTGGAGTCCATCATCCGAAGGGGGTGGCTACACCTTC. As protein: CAWSPSSEGGGYTF.

Only one count was recorded for this clone. The chain uses TRBV27 and TRBJ2-3; 7 nucleotides align to TRBD1. Losses at the gene ends were 8 bases for V and 2 bases for J; bases not matched to a gene: 10. Germline lookup yields CDR1 MNHEY and CDR2 SMNVEV (reference sequence). The CDR3 spans 15 residues. CDR3 DNA sequence: TGTGCCAGCGCCTTGACAGGGCTGGCCACAGATACGCAGTATTTT. Its protein is CASALTGLATDTQYF.

The chain carries TRBV7-3 and TRBJ2-1; 8 nucleotides align to TRBD1. The V gene end was trimmed by 3 bases and the J gene end by 5 bases; junction bases not matched to a gene: 21. The CDR3 spans 20 residues. In germline, CDR1 is SGHTA, CDR2 FQGTGA. DNA of the CDR3: TGTGCCAGCAGCTTTCTGAAATACACGACGGGACAGGACGGCCACAATGAGCAGTTCTTC. This sequence encodes CASSFLKYTTGQDGHNEQFF.

The chain couples TRBV28 to TRBJ2-3, with 12 nucleotides matching TRBD2. The CDR3 is 16 residues long. V trimming: 2 bases; J trimming: 7 bases; junction bases outside the gene matches: 7. Germline-derived CDR1 and CDR2 are MDHEN and SYDVKM. The CDR3 DNA sequence: TGTGCCAGCAGTTTAAACCCACTAGCGGGAGGACATACGCAGTATTTT. This encodes CASSLNPLAGGHTQYF. The full variable domain, rest sourced from reference TRBV28 and TRBJ2-3, is DVKVTQSSRYLVKRTGEKVFLECVQDMDHENMFWYRQDPGLGLRLIYFSYDVKMKEKGDIPEGYSVSREKKERFSLILESASTNQTSMYLCASSLNPLAGGHTQYFGPGTRLTVL.

This rearrangement joins TRBV5-1 to TRBJ2-5; 11 bases fit TRBD2. The trim removed 4 bases at V and 5 bases at J, leaving 10 bases unmatched. Germline V gene lookup returns CDR1 SGHRS and CDR2 YFSETQ. This CDR3 contains 16 residues. This CDR3 is CASSPLIAGGVETQYF. CDR3 in DNA: TGCGCCAGCAGCCCCCTAATAGCGGGAGGGGTCGAGACCCAGTACTTC.

The chain carries TRBV25-1 and TRBJ2-3; 10 bases agree with TRBD2. V shed 2 bases, J shed 5 bases, and the junction held 7 bases outside the gene matches. This CDR3 has 16 residues. The germline CDR1 and CDR2 sequences are MGHDK and SYGVNS. The CDR3 loop is CASSEGLAGAGDTQYF. In DNA, the CDR3 is TGTGCCAGCAGTGAAGGGCTAGCGGGAGCCGGAGATACGCAGTATTTT.

The V call is TRBV27, the J call TRBJ1-1; TRBD1 aligns across 7 bases. Germline-derived CDR1 and CDR2 are MNHEY and SMNVEV (reference sequence). V lost 4 bases to trimming and J lost 2 bases; unmatched junction nucleotides: 10. The CDR3 is 16 residues long. The CDR3 nucleotides read TGTGCCAGCAGTTCTAGGGGGACAGAAAAAAACACTGAAGCTTTCTTT. Translation: CASSSRGTEKNTEAFF.

J is TRBJ2-3 and V is TRBV11-3; 7 bases fit TRBD2. The germline gives CDR1 SGHNT, CDR2 YENEEA. V dropped 4 bases and J dropped 4; count of bases not matched to a gene: 5. The CDR3 runs to 14 residues. DNA of the CDR3: TGTGCCAGCAGCTCCGGGGAGGGTTCAGATACGCAGTATTTT. This encodes CASSSGEGSDTQYF.

The gene calls are TRBV19 and TRBJ1-5, with 8 bases that match TRBD1. Germline V lookup: CDR1 LNHDA, CDR2 SQIVND (reference sequence). The ends lost 6 bases at V and 5 bases at J; junction bases unmatched: 18. The CDR3 runs 18 residues. CDR3 DNA sequence: TGTGCCAGTAGGGACAGGGAGAGTGGAAACATATACGATCAGCCCCAGCATTTT. Amino acid sequence: CASRDRESGNIYDQPQHF.

J is TRBJ2-4 and V is TRBV4-1; D is unresolved. Germline CDR1 is MGHRA and CDR2 is YSYEKL. Trimming took 0 bases from V and 0 from J, leaving 9 bases between them. The CDR3 contains 16 residues. CDR3: CASSQDPGLAKNIQYF. The CDR3 coding sequence is TGCGCCAGCAGCCAAGACCCAGGCTTAGCCAAAAACATTCAGTACTTC.

Here the CDR3 reads CASSQDQGKVNYGYTF. DNA for the CDR3: TGCGCCAGCAGCCAAGACCAGGGGAAGGTTAACTATGGCTACACCTTC. The rearrangement uses TRBV4-1 and TRBJ1-2, with D possibly being TRBD1 (6 bases). This CDR3 contains 16 residues. V lost 0 bases and J 1 base, leaving 12 bases between the germline ends. Looked up from germline, CDR1 is MGHRA and CDR2 is YSYEKL.

The chain joins TRBV2 to TRBJ1-5; D gene uncertain. With 6 bases removed from V and 6 bases from J, the gap between germline ends came to 18 bases. The CDR3 consists of 15 residues. Germline lookup yields CDR1 SNHLY and CDR2 FYNNEI. Here the CDR3 DNA reads TGTGCCAGCAGCGACGCGACTCGCTTAAGTCAGCCCCAGCATTTT. Its protein is CASSDATRLSQPQHF.

This chain links TRBV5-1 with TRBJ2-5, with 10 nucleotides matching TRBD1. Germline V CDR1 and CDR2: SGHRS, YFSETQ. V lost 0 bases to trimming and J lost 2 bases; unmatched junction nucleotides: 4. The length of the CDR3 is 16 residues. The CDR3 is CASSLGGQGIQETQYF. CDR3 nucleotide sequence: TGCGCCAGCAGCTTGGGGGGACAGGGGATTCAAGAGACCCAGTACTTC. Variable domain in full (rest from reference TRBV5-1 and TRBJ2-5): KAGVTQTPRYLIKTRGQQVTLSCSPISGHRSVSWYQQTPGQGLQFLFEYFSETQRNKGNFPGRFSGRQFSNSRSEMNVSTLELGDSALYLCASSLGGQGIQETQYFGPGTRLLVL.

J is TRBJ1-1 and V is TRBV21-1; the table's D call, TRBD1, was not checked against the DNA. TRBV21-1 is a pseudogene segment. CDR3 size: 15 residues. CDR3 in amino acids: CASSKARQDCTEAFF. The DNA for the CDR3 is TGTGCCAGCAGCAAAGCGAGACAGGATTGCACTGAAGCTTTCTTT.

This clone showed up just a few times. The chain couples TRBV5-6 to TRBJ2-7; D not certain. Per germline, CDR1 SGHDT and CDR2 YYEEEE. This CDR3 region has 12 residues. The V and J ends lost 3 bases and 6 bases respectively, with 10 bases between them. CDR3 amino acids: CASSSDRGEQYF. In nucleotides, the CDR3 is TGTGCCAGCAGCTCGGATAGAGGCGAGCAGTACTTC.

This clone came up a few times. V gene TRBV21-1 combines with J gene TRBJ2-2; TRBD1 is the table's D call and was not checked against the DNA. TRBV21-1 is a listed pseudogene. This CDR3 has 15 residues. DNA for the CDR3: TGTGCCAGCAACACACAGGGTCTCGTCCTCGGGGAGCTGTTTTTT. This sequence encodes CASNTQGLVLGELFF.

The V call is TRBV27, the J call TRBJ1-1; D perhaps matches TRBD1 (6 bases). Germline CDR1 is MNHEY and CDR2 is SMNVEV (reference sequence). The CDR3 runs to 16 residues. V lost 5 bases and J lost 10, with 26 bases in between. CDR3 DNA: TGTGCCAGCAGTCCCCTCTCTGTGCTTCGGGACAAGCCAGCTTTCTTT. Translation: CASSPLSVLRDKPAFF.

About this clone: Mismatch with germline at one junction end may stem from a read error. The chain combines TRBV5-4 with TRBJ2-7, with TRBD1 matching 7 bases. The CDR3 is made up of 12 amino acids. Germline V CDR1 and CDR2: SGHNT, YYREEE (reference sequence). DNA for the CDR3: TGTGCCAGCAGCTTGGGTGACAGGGAATGGGACTTC. It codes for CASSLGDREWDF.

The V call is TRBV7-3, the J call TRBJ1-3, with TRBD1 matching over 8 bases. After removal of 5 bases from V and 11 bases from J, the junction contained 14 bases not matched to a gene. The CDR3 has 15 amino acids. The germline V gene encodes CDR1 SGHTA and CDR2 FQGTGA. CDR3 bases: TGTGCCAGCAGCCCCGCAGGGGGCCGGGGTCAAGCCATATATTTT. Translation: CASSPAGGRGQAIYF.